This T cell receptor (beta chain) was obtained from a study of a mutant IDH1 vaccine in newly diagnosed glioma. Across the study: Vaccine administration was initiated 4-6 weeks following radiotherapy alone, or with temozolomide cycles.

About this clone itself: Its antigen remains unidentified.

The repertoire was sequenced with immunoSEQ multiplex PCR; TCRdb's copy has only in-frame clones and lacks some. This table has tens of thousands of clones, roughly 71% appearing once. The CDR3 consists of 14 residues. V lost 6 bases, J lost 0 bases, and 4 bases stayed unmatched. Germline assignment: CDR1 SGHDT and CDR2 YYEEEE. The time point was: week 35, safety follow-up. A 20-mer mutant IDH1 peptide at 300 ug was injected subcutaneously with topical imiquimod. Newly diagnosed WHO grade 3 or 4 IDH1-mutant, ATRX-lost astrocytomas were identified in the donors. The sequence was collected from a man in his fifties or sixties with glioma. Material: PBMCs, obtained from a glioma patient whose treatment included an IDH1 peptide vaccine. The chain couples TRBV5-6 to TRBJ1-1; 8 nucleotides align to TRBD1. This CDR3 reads CASIRTGMNTEAFF. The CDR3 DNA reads TGTGCCAGCATCCGGACAGGGATGAACACTGAAGCTTTCTTT.